The T cell receptor (beta chain) under discussion was sequenced for a study of blood T cell repertoires in COVID-19. Method: immunoSEQ multiplex PCR; TCRdb's copy keeps in-frame clones and lacks some. The sample records about 64,000 clones, approximately 86% being singletons. Germline loops: CDR1 MDHEN, CDR2 SYDVKM. The V gene lost 6 bases and the J gene lost 4 bases, with 21 bases spanning the gap. This CDR3 spans 16 amino acids. This clone was counted only a few times. Sequenced: peripheral blood. The receptor comes from a man aged 35 to 55 with acute or convalescent COVID-19. The rearrangement links TRBV28 to TRBJ1-2; a weak D match, TRBD1 (6 bases). This CDR3 is CASSRTAGGLTYGYTF. CDR3 in DNA: TGTGCCAGCAGCCGTACCGCGGGGGGGCTCACCTATGGCTACACCTTC.